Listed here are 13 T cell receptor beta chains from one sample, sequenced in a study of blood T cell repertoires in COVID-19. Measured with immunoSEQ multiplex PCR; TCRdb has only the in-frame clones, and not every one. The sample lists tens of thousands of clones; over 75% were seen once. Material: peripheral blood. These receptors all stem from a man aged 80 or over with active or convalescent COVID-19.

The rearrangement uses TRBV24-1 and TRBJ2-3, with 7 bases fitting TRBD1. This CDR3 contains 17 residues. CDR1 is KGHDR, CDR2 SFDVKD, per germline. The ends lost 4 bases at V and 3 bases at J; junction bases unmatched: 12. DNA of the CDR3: TGTGCCACCAGTGACCTAGGGGGCCCGCCCGCGACAGATACGCAGTATTTT. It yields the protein CATSDLGGPPATDTQYF.

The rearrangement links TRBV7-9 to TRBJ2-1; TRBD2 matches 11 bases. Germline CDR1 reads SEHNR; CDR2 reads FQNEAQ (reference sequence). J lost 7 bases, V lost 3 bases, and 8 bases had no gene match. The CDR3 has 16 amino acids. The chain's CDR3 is CASSLVAGGLENEQFF. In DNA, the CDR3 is TGTGCCAGCAGCTTGGTAGCGGGAGGGCTGGAGAATGAGCAGTTCTTC.

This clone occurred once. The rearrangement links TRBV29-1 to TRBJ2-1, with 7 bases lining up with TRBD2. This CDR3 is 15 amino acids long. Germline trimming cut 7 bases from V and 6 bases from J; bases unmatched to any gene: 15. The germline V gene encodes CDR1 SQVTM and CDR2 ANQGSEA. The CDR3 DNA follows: TGCAGCGCCTCACTGGGCCTCGGGGAGGGCAATGAGCAGTTCTTC. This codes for CSASLGLGEGNEQFF.

The CDR3 DNA follows: TGCAGCGTTTACACCAGGGGGAACACTGAAGCTTTCTTT. Translating gives CSVYTRGNTEAFF. The chain uses TRBV29-1 and TRBJ1-1, with a possible D match to TRBD1 (6 bases). The germline V and J ends were trimmed by 5 bases and 1 base, with 11 bases remaining between them. Per the germline V gene, CDR1 is SQVTM and CDR2 is ANQGSEA. The CDR3 sequence is 13 residues long.

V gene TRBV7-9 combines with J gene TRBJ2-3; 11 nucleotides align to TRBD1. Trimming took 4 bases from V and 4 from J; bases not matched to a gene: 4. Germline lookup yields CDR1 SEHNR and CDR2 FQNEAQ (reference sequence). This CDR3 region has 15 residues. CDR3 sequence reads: CASSSGQGDADTQYF. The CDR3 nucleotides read TGTGCCAGCAGCTCGGGACAGGGGGACGCAGATACGCAGTATTTT.

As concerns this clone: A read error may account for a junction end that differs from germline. This CDR3 reads CASSLLAGEDEQFF. In DNA, the CDR3 is TGTGCTAGCAGCCTACTAGCGGGAGAGGATGAGCAGTTCTTC. The chain is built from TRBV7-7 and TRBJ2-1; 11 bases are a match to TRBD2. The length of the CDR3 is 14 residues. Germline V gene lookup returns CDR1 SSHAT and CDR2 FNYEAQ (reference sequence).

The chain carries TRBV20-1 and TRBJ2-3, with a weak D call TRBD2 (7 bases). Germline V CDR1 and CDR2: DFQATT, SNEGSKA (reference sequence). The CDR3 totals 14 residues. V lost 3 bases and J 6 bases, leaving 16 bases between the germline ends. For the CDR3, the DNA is TGCAGTGCTAGTCGGGGGGCCTCAGCCGATACGCAGTATTTT. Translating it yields CSASRGASADTQYF.

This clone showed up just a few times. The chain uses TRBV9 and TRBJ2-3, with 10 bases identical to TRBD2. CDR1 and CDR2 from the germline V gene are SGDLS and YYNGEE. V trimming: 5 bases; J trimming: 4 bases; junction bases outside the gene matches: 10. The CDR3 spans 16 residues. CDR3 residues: CASSKKAGGLADTQYF. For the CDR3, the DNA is TGTGCCAGCAGTAAAAAAGCGGGAGGGCTAGCAGATACGCAGTATTTT.

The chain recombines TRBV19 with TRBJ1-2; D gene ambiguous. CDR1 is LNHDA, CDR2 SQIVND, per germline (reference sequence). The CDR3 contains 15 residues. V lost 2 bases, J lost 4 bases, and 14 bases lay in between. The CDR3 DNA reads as TGTGCCAGTAGTATACAGCCTGGCGGGATCTATGGCTACACCTTC. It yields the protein CASSIQPGGIYGYTF.

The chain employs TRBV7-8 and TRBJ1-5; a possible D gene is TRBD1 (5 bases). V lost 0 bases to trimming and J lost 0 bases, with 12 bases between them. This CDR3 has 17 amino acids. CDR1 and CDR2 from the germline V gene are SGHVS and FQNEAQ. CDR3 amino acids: CASSLARDSYSNQPQHF. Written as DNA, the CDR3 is TGTGCCAGCAGCTTAGCCCGGGACTCCTATAGCAATCAGCCCCAGCATTTT.

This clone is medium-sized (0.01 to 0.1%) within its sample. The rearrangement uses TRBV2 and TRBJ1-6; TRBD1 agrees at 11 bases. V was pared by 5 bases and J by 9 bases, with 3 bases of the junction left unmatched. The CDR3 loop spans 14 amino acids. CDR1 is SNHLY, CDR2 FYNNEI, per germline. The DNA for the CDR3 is TGTGCCAGCAGTACCGGACAGGGGGCTTCACCCCTCCACTTT. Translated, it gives CASSTGQGASPLHF.

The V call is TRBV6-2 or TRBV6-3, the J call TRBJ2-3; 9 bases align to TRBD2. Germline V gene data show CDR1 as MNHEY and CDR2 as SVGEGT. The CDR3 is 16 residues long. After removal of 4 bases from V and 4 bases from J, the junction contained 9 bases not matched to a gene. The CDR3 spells CASSFGGGALADTQYF. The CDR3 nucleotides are TGTGCCAGCAGTTTTGGCGGGGGGGCTCTGGCAGATACGCAGTATTTT.

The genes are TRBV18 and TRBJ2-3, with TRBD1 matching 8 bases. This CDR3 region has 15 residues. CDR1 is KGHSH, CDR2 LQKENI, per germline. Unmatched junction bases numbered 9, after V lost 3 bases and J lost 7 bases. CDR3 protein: CASSPMGQVGNTQYF. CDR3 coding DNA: TGTGCCAGCTCACCGATGGGACAGGTGGGGAATACGCAGTATTTT. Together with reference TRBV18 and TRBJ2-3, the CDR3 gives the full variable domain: NAGVMQNPRHLVRRRGQEARLRCSPMKGHSHVYWYRQLPEEGLKFMVYLQKENIIDESGMPKERFSAEFPKEGPSILRIQQVVRGDSAAYFCASSPMGQVGNTQYFGPGTRLTVL.